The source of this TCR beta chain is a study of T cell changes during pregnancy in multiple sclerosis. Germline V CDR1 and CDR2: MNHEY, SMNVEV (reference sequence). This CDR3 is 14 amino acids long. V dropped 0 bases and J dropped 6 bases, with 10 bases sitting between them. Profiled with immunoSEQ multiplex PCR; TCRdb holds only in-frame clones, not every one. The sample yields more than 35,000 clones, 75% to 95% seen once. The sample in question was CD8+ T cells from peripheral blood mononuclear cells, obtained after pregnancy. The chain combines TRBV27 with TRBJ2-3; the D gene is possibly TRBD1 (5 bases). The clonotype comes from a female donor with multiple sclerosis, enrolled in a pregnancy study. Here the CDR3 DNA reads TGTGCCAGCAGTTTATCGATCAGGGCGGATACGCAGTATTTT. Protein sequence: CASSLSIRADTQYF.